These 20 T cell receptor beta chains share one sample of origin, sequenced in a study of cytomegalovirus exposure and HLA in healthy donors. PCR employed 60 Vbeta and 13 Jbeta primers. Sequencing was performed with immunoSEQ multiplex PCR; in TCRdb, only in-frame clones are kept and a portion is missing. The sample holds roughly 100,000 clones, about 80% seen once. The source material was PBMCs. The receptors shown here come from a man aged 40-49 years in good health and CMV-seronegative.

The gene calls are TRBV28 and TRBJ1-1; TRBD1 matches 9 bases. V was pared by 2 bases and J by 11 bases, with 9 bases of the junction left unmatched. The V gene's germline CDR1 is MDHEN and CDR2 SYDVKM. The CDR3 length is 14 residues. CDR3 DNA sequence: TGTGCCAGCAGTTTACCGGGGGACAGGGTGGGGGCTTTCTTT. Its protein is CASSLPGDRVGAFF.

The CDR3 loop is CASADHSRPETQYF. CDR3 nucleotide sequence: TGTGCCAGCGCGGATCATTCTCGACCAGAGACCCAGTACTTC. The genes are TRBV6-6 and TRBJ2-5; D is unresolved. The V end was cut by 8 bases, the J end by 4 bases, with 17 bases between. The CDR3 is made up of 14 amino acids. CDR1 is MNHNY and CDR2 is SVGAGI in the germline V gene (reference sequence).

This clone turned up a few times. The chain combines TRBV6-6 with TRBJ1-2, with 7 bases that match TRBD1. Trimming at V came to 4 bases and at J to 4 bases, leaving 9 bases not matched to a gene. CDR1 and CDR2 from the germline V gene are MNHNY and SVGAGI (reference sequence). This CDR3 is 15 amino acids long. CDR3 nucleotide sequence: TGTGCCAGCAGTTTAGACAGGGCCCGGGTCTATGGCTACACCTTC. It specifies CASSLDRARVYGYTF.

The rearrangement uses TRBV5-1 and TRBJ2-5, with 8 positions matching TRBD2. Per germline, CDR1 SGHRS and CDR2 YFSETQ. The CDR3 sequence is 14 residues long. V was pared by 4 bases and J by 5 bases, with 7 bases of the junction left unmatched. The CDR3 loop is CASSPGGGQETQYF. CDR3 DNA sequence: TGCGCCAGCAGCCCCGGGGGGGGCCAGGAGACCCAGTACTTC. Filled out from reference TRBV5-1 and TRBJ2-5, the complete variable domain reads KAGVTQTPRYLIKTRGQQVTLSCSPISGHRSVSWYQQTPGQGLQFLFEYFSETQRNKGNFPGRFSGRQFSNSRSEMNVSTLELGDSALYLCASSPGGGQETQYFGPGTRLLVL.

The J gene is TRBJ1-1, the V gene TRBV4-2; D is possibly TRBD1 (6 bases). From germline, CDR1 is LGHNA and CDR2 YNFKEQ. The V and J ends lost 1 base and 4 bases respectively, with 16 bases between them. The CDR3 contains 16 residues. This chain's CDR3 is CASSQGLTGPGTEAFF. CDR3 DNA sequence: TGTGCCAGCAGCCAAGGCTTAACAGGGCCGGGCACTGAAGCTTTCTTT.

The chain uses TRBV19 and TRBJ1-5; TRBD1 matches at 8 bases. Germline CDR1 is LNHDA and CDR2 is SQIVND (reference sequence). Unmatched junction bases numbered 8, after V lost 10 bases and J lost 6 bases. The CDR3 runs to 13 residues. The CDR3 protein is CATSDRAGQPQHF. In DNA form, the CDR3 reads TGTGCCACCTCGGACAGGGCTGGTCAGCCCCAGCATTTT.

This chain joins TRBV5-1 and TRBJ1-1; D is unclear. Germline V CDR1 and CDR2: SGHRS, YFSETQ. V dropped 0 bases and J dropped 2 bases, with 8 bases sitting between them. The CDR3 has 14 amino acids. The CDR3 DNA reads as TGCGCCAGCAGCTTGGATGTATCCAACACTGAAGCTTTCTTT. This gives the protein CASSLDVSNTEAFF.

V is TRBV7-2 and J is TRBJ2-5, with 11 bases lining up with TRBD2. V was clipped by 5 bases and J by 5 bases; unmatched bases: 16. Germline CDR1 and CDR2: SGHTA and FQGNSA. This CDR3 has 18 amino acids. The CDR3 DNA is TGTGCCAGCAGCACCGGGAGTAGCGGGGGGGCCGCGGCGGAGACCCAGTACTTC. Translated, it gives CASSTGSSGGAAAETQYF.

V gene TRBV4-1 combines with J gene TRBJ1-2; tentative D call: TRBD1 (6 bases). V lost 5 bases, J lost 4 bases, and 23 bases lay in between. The germline V gene has CDR1 MGHRA and CDR2 YSYEKL. The CDR3 covers 17 residues. The CDR3 DNA is TGCGCCAGCAGCTACTCCTGGGGGCAGGGAGTCCCCTATGGCTACACCTTC. It is translated as CASSYSWGQGVPYGYTF.

The chain has TRBV7-9 and TRBJ2-5; 12 bases match TRBD1. V trimming: 5 bases; J trimming: 5 bases; junction bases outside the gene matches: 6. Germline CDR1 SEHNR, CDR2 FQNEAQ (reference sequence). CDR3 length equals 15 residues. The CDR3 loop reads CASSTGTGGVETQYF. The DNA of the CDR3 is TGTGCCAGCAGCACTGGGACAGGGGGCGTTGAGACCCAGTACTTC. Drawing the rest from reference TRBV7-9 and TRBJ2-5, the complete variable domain is DTGVSQNPRHKITKRGQNVTFRCDPISEHNRLYWYRQTLGQGPEFLTYFQNEAQLEKSRLLSDRFSAERPKGSFSTLEIQRTEQGDSAMYLCASSTGTGGVETQYFGPGTRLLVL.

V and J are TRBV7-9 and TRBJ1-2; D is perhaps TRBD1 (5 bases). V was shortened by 6 bases and J by 6 bases, with 14 bases between the two germline ends. The germline gives CDR1 SEHNR, CDR2 FQNEAQ (reference sequence). The CDR3 contains 13 residues. CDR3 amino acids: CASRSSGEDGYTF. For the CDR3, the DNA is TGTGCCAGCAGATCCTCGGGGGAAGATGGCTACACCTTC.

This chain links TRBV5-1 with TRBJ2-1, with D possibly being TRBD1 (7 bases). CDR1 SGHRS and CDR2 YFSETQ come from the germline V gene. V was pared by 2 bases and J by 10 bases, with 16 bases between. The CDR3 covers 14 residues. In nucleotides, the CDR3 is TGCGCCAGCAGCTTATTGACAGGGCGGGAAGAGCAGTTCTTC. Residues: CASSLLTGREEQFF.

This chain joins TRBV28 and TRBJ1-4, with D perhaps matching TRBD1 (5 bases). CDR1 MDHEN and CDR2 SYDVKM come from the germline V gene. Trimming pared 0 bases from V and 0 bases from J, leaving 8 bases between. CDR3 length equals 16 residues. CDR3 bases: TGTGCCAGCAGTTTATGGGGGGGGTCAACTAATGAAAAACTGTTTTTT. Amino acid sequence: CASSLWGGSTNEKLFF.

The chain couples TRBV5-1 to TRBJ1-2; a weak D match, TRBD1 (5 bases). V lost 2 bases, J lost 6 bases, and 11 bases lay in between. CDR1 and CDR2 (germline): SGHRS, YFSETQ. This CDR3 is 13 amino acids long. The CDR3 protein is CASSFDRQDGYTF. For the CDR3, the DNA is TGCGCCAGCAGCTTCGACAGACAAGATGGCTACACCTTC.

The J gene is TRBJ1-1, the V gene TRBV7-2, with a weak D call TRBD1 (5 bases). Trimming pared 2 bases from V and 1 base from J, leaving 17 bases between. The CDR3 extends over 17 amino acids. Germline V gene data show CDR1 as SGHTA and CDR2 as FQGNSA. CDR3 DNA sequence: TGTGCCAGCAGCTTAAGCCCCAAGAGGCAGGGGAACACTGAAGCTTTCTTT. This translates into CASSLSPKRQGNTEAFF.

The chain employs TRBV11-2 and TRBJ2-7; 8 positions agree with TRBD1. Per germline, CDR1 SGHAT and CDR2 FQNNGV. J was trimmed by 5 bases and V by 3 bases; bases with no gene match: 9. CDR3 length: 15 amino acids. The CDR3, as DNA: TGTGCCAGCAGCTTCGGGACAGGTGTTGAAGACGAGCAGTACGTC. The encoded protein is CASSFGTGVEDEQYV.

To note about this clone: The germline gene is not matched at one end of the junction; a read error may be the cause. V is TRBV7-9 and J is TRBJ2-1, with 7 bases aligning to TRBD2. The length of the CDR3 is 16 residues. Germline CDR1 reads SEHNR; CDR2 reads FQNEAQ (reference sequence). CDR3 sequence reads: CSSSLMGSGVWDEQFF. The CDR3 coding sequence is TGTTCCAGCAGCCTTATGGGGAGCGGGGTCTGGGATGAGCAGTTCTTC.

The DNA of the CDR3 is TGTGCCAGCAGTTACCCCAATTTGGGCAGGAACGAGCAGTACGTC. It translates to CASSYPNLGRNEQYV. The chain has TRBV6-6 and TRBJ2-7; D not resolved. The CDR3 covers 15 residues. CDR1 is MNHNY, CDR2 SVGAGI, per germline (reference sequence). Trimming removed 2 bases at V and 5 bases at J, with 16 bases between.

In DNA form, the CDR3 reads TGTGCCAGCAGCTTATTATTTAGACCGAACTATCACTCTGGAAACACCATATATTTT. Its protein product is CASSLLFRPNYHSGNTIYF. This chain joins TRBV7-9 and TRBJ1-3; D not certain. CDR1 and CDR2 from the germline V gene are SEHNR and FQNEAQ (reference sequence). CDR3 length equals 19 residues. Trimming pared 2 bases from V and 0 bases from J, leaving 20 bases between.

The chain employs TRBV11-3 and TRBJ1-1, with a weak D call TRBD1 (6 bases). The CDR3 length is 13 residues. Trimming took off 5 bases at V and 5 bases at J, with 12 bases between the two ends. Germline V gives CDR1 SGHNT, CDR2 YENEEA. The CDR3 here is CASSTGFSTEAFF. In DNA, the CDR3 is TGTGCCAGCAGCACAGGGTTTTCGACTGAAGCTTTCTTT.